These 29 T cell receptor beta chains share one sample of origin, sequenced in a study of cytomegalovirus exposure and HLA in healthy donors. Primers for the PCR totalled 60 Vbeta and 13 Jbeta. Only in-frame clones appear in the TCRdb table, and some are missing; sequencing was by immunoSEQ multiplex PCR. The data contain approximately 220,000 clones, roughly 87% of them seen just once; the ten biggest clones take up around 6%. The sample taken for sequencing was PBMCs. Every receptor here comes from a middle-aged man in good health and CMV-seropositive.

This clone was seen only a few times. The chain is built from TRBV9 and TRBJ2-2; 10 bases line up with TRBD2. The CDR3 contains 18 residues. V lost 3 bases and J lost 7; bases outside the gene matches: 15. Per the germline V gene, CDR1 is SGDLS and CDR2 is YYNGEE. The CDR3 reads CASSASWGLAGAIGELFF. As DNA, the CDR3 is TGTGCCAGCAGCGCCTCTTGGGGGCTAGCGGGAGCCATCGGGGAGCTGTTTTTT.

This clone appeared a few times. V is TRBV5-1 and J is TRBJ2-2; the match to TRBD2 covers 11 bases. This CDR3 is 18 amino acids long. V dropped 0 bases and J dropped 3; count of bases not matched to a gene: 7. Germline-derived CDR1 and CDR2 are SGHRS and YFSETQ. The DNA for the CDR3 is TGCGCCAGCAGCTTGGGTATTAGCGGGAGGGCCGACACCGGGGAGCTGTTTTTT. This codes for CASSLGISGRADTGELFF.

Worth noting for this clone: At the DNA level, this CDR3 is encoded by other sequences in the same sample as well. V and J are TRBV6-6 and TRBJ2-1; TRBD2 might be the D (6 bases). The CDR3 spans 14 residues. Germline CDR1 reads MNHNY; CDR2 reads SVGAGI (reference sequence). Trimming took off 6 bases at V and 0 bases at J, with 9 bases between the two ends. The chain's CDR3 is CASRQAGSYNEQFF. The CDR3 bases are TGTGCCAGCAGGCAAGCGGGCTCCTACAATGAGCAGTTCTTC.

This sequence joins TRBV2 and TRBJ1-1; a weak D match, TRBD1 (5 bases). CDR3 length: 17 residues. Trimming took off 2 bases at V and 3 bases at J, with 19 bases between the two ends. From germline, CDR1 is SNHLY and CDR2 FYNNEI. CDR3 in amino acids: CASSERGRGGVDTEAFF. In DNA form, the CDR3 reads TGTGCCAGCAGTGAAAGGGGCCGGGGGGGAGTTGACACTGAAGCTTTCTTT.

The rearrangement links TRBV18 to TRBJ1-2, with 7 nucleotides matching TRBD1. The germline CDR1 and CDR2 sequences are KGHSH and LQKENI. The CDR3 loop spans 17 amino acids. J gave up 4 bases and V 3 bases, and 14 bases lay outside the gene matches. The CDR3 spells CASSPLIPGTELYGYTF. The CDR3 coding sequence is TGTGCCAGCTCACCGCTCATTCCCGGGACAGAGCTCTATGGCTACACCTTC.

The chain has TRBV2 and TRBJ2-2, with TRBD2 as a possible D gene (5 bases). This CDR3 is 13 amino acids long. CDR1 and CDR2 from the germline V gene are SNHLY and FYNNEI. V was pared by 4 bases and J by 6 bases, with 9 bases between. CDR3 loop: CASSVGSPGELFF. The CDR3 coding sequence is TGTGCCAGCAGTGTAGGGAGTCCCGGGGAGCTGTTTTTT.

CDR3 in amino acids: CASTHLGTGDNEQFF. The CDR3 region has the DNA TGTGCCAGTACCCATTTAGGGACAGGGGACAATGAGCAGTTCTTC. The chain joins TRBV19 to TRBJ2-1; 10 positions match TRBD1. The V and J ends lost 7 bases and 5 bases, in that order; junction bases with no gene match: 8. CDR3 size: 15 residues. From germline, CDR1 is LNHDA and CDR2 SQIVND (reference sequence).

J is TRBJ2-1 and V is TRBV7-9, with 7 bases identical to TRBD2. Trimming at V came to 5 bases and at J to 0 bases, leaving 10 bases not matched to a gene. The CDR3 loop spans 17 amino acids. The V gene's germline CDR1 is SEHNR and CDR2 FQNEAQ (reference sequence). CDR3 nucleotide sequence: TGTGCCAGCAGCGCACGCCGACTAGCCGGCTCCTACAATGAGCAGTTCTTC. This encodes CASSARRLAGSYNEQFF.

The chain couples TRBV4-2 to TRBJ2-2; 8 bases line up with TRBD2. CDR3 size: 18 residues. V trimming: 3 bases; J trimming: 7 bases; junction bases outside the gene matches: 16. Germline values: CDR1 LGHNA, CDR2 YNFKEQ. CDR3 residues: CASSQETGTRGRSGELFF. CDR3 DNA sequence: TGTGCCAGCAGCCAGGAGACCGGGACTAGAGGTCGAAGCGGGGAGCTGTTTTTT.

This rearrangement joins TRBV6-5 to TRBJ2-2; 13 bases fit TRBD2. In germline, CDR1 is MNHEY, CDR2 SVGAGI. Trimming removed 4 bases from V and 4 bases from J; junction bases left unmatched: 3. This CDR3 comprises 16 residues. CDR3 in DNA: TGTGCCAGCAGTTTCGGGACTAGCGGGGTCACCGGGGAGCTGTTTTTT. Translation: CASSFGTSGVTGELFF.

The chain carries TRBV19 and TRBJ1-1; D perhaps matches TRBD1 (6 bases). Germline loops: CDR1 LNHDA, CDR2 SQIVND (reference sequence). Trimming removed 7 bases at V and 4 bases at J, with 13 bases between. This CDR3 has 13 residues. CDR3 sequence: CASMWGLGTEAFF. For the CDR3, the DNA is TGTGCCAGTATGTGGGGGCTCGGCACTGAAGCTTTCTTT.

A few counts support this clone. The chain joins TRBV4-1 to TRBJ1-4, with D unclear. Germline V gene lookup returns CDR1 MGHRA and CDR2 YSYEKL. V was cut by 0 bases and J by 8 bases, with 13 bases left in between. This CDR3 comprises 15 residues. CDR3 loop: CASSQELRSYEKLFF. DNA for the CDR3: TGCGCCAGCAGCCAAGAATTAAGGAGTTACGAAAAACTGTTTTTT.

In its sample, this clone was seen a few times. This rearrangement joins TRBV10-1 to TRBJ2-3; TRBD1 is a possible D gene (5 bases). V shed 2 bases and J shed 7 bases, with 10 bases lying between them. CDR1 and CDR2 (germline): WNHNN, SYGVQD (reference sequence). This CDR3 comprises 13 residues. The CDR3 coding sequence is TGCGCCAGCAGTGAGGCTAGGGGTCATACGCAGTATTTT. As protein: CASSEARGHTQYF.

V is TRBV2 and J is TRBJ2-2, with TRBD2 matching over 8 bases. The CDR3 is 17 amino acids. Germline assignment: CDR1 SNHLY and CDR2 FYNNEI. Germline trimming cut 6 bases from V and 4 bases from J; bases unmatched to any gene: 13. The CDR3 loop is CASSGLAVIESTGELFF. CDR3 DNA: TGTGCCAGCAGCGGACTAGCAGTTATTGAGAGCACCGGGGAGCTGTTTTTT.

This chain joins TRBV6-6 and TRBJ2-7; 13 bases fit TRBD2. From germline, CDR1 is MNHNY and CDR2 SVGAGI (reference sequence). This CDR3 is 15 amino acids long. V shed 6 bases and J 6 bases; nucleotides not matched to a gene: 8. The CDR3 sequence: CASSLGTSGKGEQYV. The CDR3 coding sequence is TGTGCCAGCAGCCTAGGGACTAGCGGGAAGGGCGAGCAGTACGTC.

As for this clone: This CDR3 is missing its conserved last phenylalanine or tryptophan, likely due to a read error. This chain connects TRBV29-1 to TRBJ1-5; 8 nucleotides line up with TRBD1. Losses at the gene ends were 6 bases for V and 6 bases for J; bases not matched to a gene: 7. The CDR3 runs 13 residues. Germline assignment: CDR1 SQVTM and CDR2 ANQGSEA. CDR3 DNA sequence: TGCAGCGTCGCTCAGGGGGCAGGTCAGCCCCAGCATCTT. Residues: CSVAQGAGQPQHL.

The chain carries TRBV28 and TRBJ2-1; 9 nucleotides line up with TRBD1. V shed 4 bases and J 8 bases; nucleotides not matched to a gene: 6. The CDR3 runs 14 residues. Germline V lookup: CDR1 MDHEN, CDR2 SYDVKM. The CDR3: CASSSGTGLYEQFF. The DNA for the CDR3 is TGTGCCAGCAGTTCCGGGACAGGGCTGTATGAGCAGTTCTTC.

This sequence joins TRBV28 and TRBJ2-1, with 7 nucleotides matching TRBD2. V was clipped by 3 bases and J by 6 bases; unmatched bases: 14. This CDR3 is built from 17 residues. Germline V CDR1 and CDR2: MDHEN, SYDVKM. This CDR3 reads CASSFAPSGRDLNEQFF. As DNA, the CDR3 is TGTGCCAGCAGTTTTGCGCCTAGCGGTAGAGATCTCAATGAGCAGTTCTTC.

This rearrangement joins TRBV18 to TRBJ1-6; perhaps TRBD1 as D (5 bases). Trimming shortened V by 3 bases and J by 4 bases, and 13 bases separated the two germline ends. The CDR3 sequence is 16 residues long. Germline lookup yields CDR1 KGHSH and CDR2 LQKENI. CDR3 in DNA: TGTGCCAGCTCACCTGACGCCGGGGGTTATAATTCACCCCTCCACTTT. Protein: CASSPDAGGYNSPLHF.

The rearrangement links TRBV5-1 to TRBJ2-1; 7 bases fit TRBD2. The ends lost 0 bases at V and 7 bases at J; junction bases unmatched: 13. CDR1 and CDR2 (germline): SGHRS, YFSETQ. The CDR3 sequence is 17 residues long. As DNA, the CDR3 is TGCGCCAGCAGCTTGGCCGTCGGGGGAGGGCTAACAAATGAGCAGTTCTTC. Translated, it gives CASSLAVGGGLTNEQFF.

This clone has a handful of counts. J is TRBJ1-2 and V is TRBV27, with 9 positions matching TRBD1. Germline V CDR1 and CDR2: MNHEY, SMNVEV (reference sequence). The V and J ends lost 5 bases and 7 bases, in that order; junction bases with no gene match: 11. The CDR3 contains 15 residues. The CDR3 loop reads CASSPYRGRDLGYTF. The CDR3 coding sequence is TGTGCCAGCAGTCCCTACAGGGGGCGCGACCTTGGCTACACCTTC.

The V gene is TRBV5-4, the J gene TRBJ2-7, with 9 positions matching TRBD2. This CDR3 is 14 amino acids long. After removal of 4 bases from V and 7 bases from J, the junction contained 9 bases not matched to a gene. Germline V gives CDR1 SGHNT, CDR2 YYREEE (reference sequence). The CDR3 nucleotides are TGTGCCAGCAGCCCCTCGGGACTAGCTGGGGAGCAGTACTTC. Its protein is CASSPSGLAGEQYF.

This rearrangement joins TRBV6-1 to TRBJ2-5; a possible D gene is TRBD2 (5 bases). The end of the DNA is better explained by TRBJ2-7, so the J call may be wrong. The CDR3 has 13 amino acids. The germline V gene has CDR1 MNHNS and CDR2 SASEGT. The CDR3 protein is CASQSGFSYEQYF. The CDR3 nucleotides read TGTGCCAGCCAAAGCGGTTTCTCCTACGAGCAGTACTTC.

The J gene is TRBJ2-1, the V gene TRBV14, with 7 bases aligning to TRBD2. Germline CDR1 is SGHDN and CDR2 is FVKESK. This CDR3 is built from 16 residues. V lost 2 bases to trimming and J lost 7 bases; unmatched junction nucleotides: 11. CDR3 sequence (DNA): TGTGCCAGCAGCCAATCAGGGAGGGACCTAAAGAATGAGCAGTTCTTC. Protein sequence: CASSQSGRDLKNEQFF.

The chain recombines TRBV27 with TRBJ2-3; TRBD2 aligns across 10 bases. The CDR3 consists of 16 residues. Trimming at V came to 2 bases and at J to 3 bases, leaving 5 bases not matched to a gene. Per germline, CDR1 MNHEY and CDR2 SMNVEV (reference sequence). The CDR3 DNA is TGTGCCAGCAGTTTAAAAGCGGGAGGGTTAACAGATACGCAGTATTTT. It is translated as CASSLKAGGLTDTQYF.

The rearrangement joins TRBV5-4 to TRBJ2-2; perhaps TRBD1 as D (6 bases). CDR1 and CDR2 from the germline V gene are SGHNT and YYREEE (reference sequence). The V gene lost 4 bases and the J gene lost 0 bases, with 13 bases spanning the gap. The CDR3 loop spans 16 amino acids. CDR3 residues: CASSPTGTTNTGELFF. CDR3 sequence (DNA): TGTGCCAGCAGCCCAACCGGGACAACGAACACCGGGGAGCTGTTTTTT.

The V call is TRBV27, the J call TRBJ2-2, with D perhaps TRBD2 (5 bases). The germline V gene has CDR1 MNHEY and CDR2 SMNVEV (reference sequence). The CDR3 covers 14 residues. Trimming shortened V by 5 bases and J by 13 bases, and 20 bases separated the two germline ends. CDR3 sequence: CASSPSRTSGRLFF. The CDR3 nucleotides read TGTGCCAGCAGTCCCTCTCGGACTTCTGGTAGGCTGTTTTTT.

The genes are TRBV2 and TRBJ1-2; 7 nucleotides match TRBD1. Germline V gene sequence: CDR1 SNHLY, CDR2 FYNNEI. The CDR3 has 14 residues. Unmatched junction bases numbered 8, after V lost 8 bases and J lost 2 bases. CDR3 loop: CASAYRGLNYGYTF. In DNA, the CDR3 is TGTGCCAGCGCTTACAGGGGCTTGAACTATGGCTACACCTTC.

This chain connects TRBV19 to TRBJ1-5; D is unresolved. The CDR3 has 16 residues. The V gene lost 5 bases and the J gene lost 2 bases, with 16 bases spanning the gap. Germline CDR1 LNHDA, CDR2 SQIVND (reference sequence). The CDR3 loop is CASSEEGSWGNQPQHF. DNA for the CDR3: TGTGCCAGTAGTGAGGAGGGATCCTGGGGCAATCAGCCCCAGCATTTT. The full variable domain, in which reference TRBV19 and TRBJ1-5 provide the parts outside the CDR3, is DGGITQSPKYLFRKEGQNVTLSCEQNLNHDAMYWYRQDPGQGLRLIYYSQIVNDFQKGDIAEGYSVSREKKESFPLTVTSAQKNPTAFYLCASSEEGSWGNQPQHFGDGTRLSIL.